Below are 5 T cell receptor beta chains sequenced from a single sample in a study of shared clonotypes between healthy human individuals. Sequencing used immunoSEQ multiplex PCR; TCRdb keeps in-frame clones, though not all of them. The sample has approximately 2.5 million clones, over 85% seen once; the top ten hold around 0.15%. The sample taken for sequencing was naive CD4+ T cells sorted from blood. The subset here: CD45RA+ positively selected. The receptors come from a young man in good health.

A remark on this clone: An end of the junction does not agree with germline; a read error may underlie this. The V and J genes are TRBV30 and TRBJ2-5; the D is unclear. The germline V gene encodes CDR1 GTSNPN and CDR2 SVGIG (reference sequence). The CDR3 extends over 13 amino acids. For the CDR3, the DNA is TGTGCCTGGAGTGTACTCAACCAAGGGACCCAGTACTTC. The encoded protein is CAWSVLNQGTQYF. Full variable domain (remainder filled in from reference TRBV30 and TRBJ2-5): SQTIHQWPATLVQPVGSPLSLECTVEGTSNPNLYWYRQAAGRGLQLLFYSVGIGQISSEVPQNLSASRPQDRQFILSSKKLLLSDSGFYLCAWSVLNQGTQYFGPGTRLLVL.

Regarding this clone: The same CDR3 can be traced to other DNA sequences in this sample. The chain has TRBV9 and TRBJ2-6; perhaps TRBD2 as D (5 bases). Germline CDR1 reads SGDLS; CDR2 reads YYNGEE. CDR3 size: 15 residues. The V gene lost 2 bases and the J gene lost 0 bases, with 6 bases spanning the gap. The CDR3: CASSVEGSGANVLTF. In nucleotides, the CDR3 is TGTGCCAGCAGCGTCGAGGGCTCTGGGGCCAACGTCCTGACTTTC.

V gene TRBV30 combines with J gene TRBJ1-5; TRBD1 is a possible D gene (5 bases). Germline CDR1 reads GTSNPN; CDR2 reads SVGIG (reference sequence). V gave up 2 bases and J gave up 3 bases, with 14 bases separating them. This CDR3 region has 15 residues. The DNA for the CDR3 is TGTGCCTGGAGTCGATCGGGACCCTACAATCAGCCCCAGCATTTT. Residues: CAWSRSGPYNQPQHF.

This chain connects TRBV5-6 to TRBJ2-7; no clear D gene. CDR3 size: 13 residues. From germline, CDR1 is SGHDT and CDR2 YYEEEE. The V gene lost 5 bases and the J gene lost 2 bases, with 11 bases spanning the gap. The CDR3 loop reads CASSPDTPYEQYF. As DNA, the CDR3 is TGTGCCAGCAGTCCCGACACGCCCTACGAGCAGTACTTC.

V is TRBV5-5 and J is TRBJ2-3; 8 bases agree with TRBD2. The length of the CDR3 is 15 residues. Germline lookup yields CDR1 SGHKS and CDR2 YYEKEE (reference sequence). V was pared by 2 bases and J by 2 bases, with 4 bases of the junction left unmatched. The CDR3 DNA reads TGTGCCAGCAGCTTCACTAGCGGAGTCACAGATACGCAGTATTTT. Protein product: CASSFTSGVTDTQYF.